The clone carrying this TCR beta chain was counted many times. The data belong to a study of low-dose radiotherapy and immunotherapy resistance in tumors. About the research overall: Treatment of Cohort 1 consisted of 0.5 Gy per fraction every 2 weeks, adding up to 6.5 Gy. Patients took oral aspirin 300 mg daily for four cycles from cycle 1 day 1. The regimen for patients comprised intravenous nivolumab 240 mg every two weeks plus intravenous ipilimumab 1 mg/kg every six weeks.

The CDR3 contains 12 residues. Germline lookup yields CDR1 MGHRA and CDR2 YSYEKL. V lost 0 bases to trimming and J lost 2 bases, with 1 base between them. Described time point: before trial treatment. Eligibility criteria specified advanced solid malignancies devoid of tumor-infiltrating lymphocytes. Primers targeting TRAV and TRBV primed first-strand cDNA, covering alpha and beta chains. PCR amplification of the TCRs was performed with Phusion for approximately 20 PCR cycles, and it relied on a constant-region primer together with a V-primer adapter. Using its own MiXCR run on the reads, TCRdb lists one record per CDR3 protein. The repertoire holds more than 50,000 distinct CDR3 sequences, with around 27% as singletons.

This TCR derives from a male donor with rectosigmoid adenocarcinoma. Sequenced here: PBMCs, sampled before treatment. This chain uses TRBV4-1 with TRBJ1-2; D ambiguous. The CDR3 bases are TGCGCCAGCAGCCAAGAGAACTATGGCTACACCTTC. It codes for CASSQENYGYTF.